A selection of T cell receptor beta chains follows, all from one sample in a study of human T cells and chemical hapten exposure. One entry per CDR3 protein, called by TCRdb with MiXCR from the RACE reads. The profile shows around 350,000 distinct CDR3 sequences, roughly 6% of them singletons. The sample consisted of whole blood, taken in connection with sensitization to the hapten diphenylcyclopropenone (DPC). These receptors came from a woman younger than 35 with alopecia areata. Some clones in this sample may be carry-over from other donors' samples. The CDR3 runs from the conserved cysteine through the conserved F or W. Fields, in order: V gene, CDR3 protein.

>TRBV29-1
CSVEGGDSYGYTF
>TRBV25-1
CASSETGGWGTEAFF
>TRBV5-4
CASTVRESTDTQYF
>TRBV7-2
CASSLSQGAHQPQHF
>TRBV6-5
CASSYGGFSRSSPLHF
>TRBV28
CASSFKLDRAGQETQYF
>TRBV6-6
CALAALGTDTQYF
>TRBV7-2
CASSLGLGTGGQLFF
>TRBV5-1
CASSLGQGNNSPLHF
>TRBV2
CASSEIRNAETQYF
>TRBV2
CASSNQGREAFF
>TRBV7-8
CASSRTWGLEETQYF
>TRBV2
CASSDAFTSTDTQYF
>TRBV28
CASSLNRGQVEGANVLTF
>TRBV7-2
CASSFSRLAGEAKNIQYF
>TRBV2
CASSGQGVEKLFF
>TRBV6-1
CASSEDEYSGNTIYF
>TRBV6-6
CASSYKGALDYGYTF
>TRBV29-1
CSVDWGGELFF
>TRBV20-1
CSARGQTYEQYF
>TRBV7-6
CASSPSGGFAFF
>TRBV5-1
CASSLGDSPLHF
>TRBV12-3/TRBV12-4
CASDRGSFTEAFF
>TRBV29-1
CSTRTALNTEAFF
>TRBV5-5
CASRTGTSGRQETQYF
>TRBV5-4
CASSPPGTSPSTDTQYF
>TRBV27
CASSLQGGVMNTEAFF
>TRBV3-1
CASSQEVREAYNEQFF
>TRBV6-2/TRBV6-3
CASSTEGLGLTGELFF
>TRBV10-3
CATTSTDYYNEQFF
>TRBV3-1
CASSHGLWTDTQYF
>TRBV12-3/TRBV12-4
CASSDHLKQGNYGYTF
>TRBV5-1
CASSLEGGESTNTQYF
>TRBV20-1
CSARRGGYTQYF
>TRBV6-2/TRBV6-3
CASSPMGSWDSPLHF
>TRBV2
CASSDQGAYEQYF
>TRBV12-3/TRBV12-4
CASSMGGSTDTQYF
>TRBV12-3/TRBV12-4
CASSFGQNIQYF
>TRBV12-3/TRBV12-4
CASSYSSFSGNTIYF
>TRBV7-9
CASSPPTDPYTEAFF
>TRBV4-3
CASSQERQGRRTQYF
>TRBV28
CASSYQGSNQPQHF